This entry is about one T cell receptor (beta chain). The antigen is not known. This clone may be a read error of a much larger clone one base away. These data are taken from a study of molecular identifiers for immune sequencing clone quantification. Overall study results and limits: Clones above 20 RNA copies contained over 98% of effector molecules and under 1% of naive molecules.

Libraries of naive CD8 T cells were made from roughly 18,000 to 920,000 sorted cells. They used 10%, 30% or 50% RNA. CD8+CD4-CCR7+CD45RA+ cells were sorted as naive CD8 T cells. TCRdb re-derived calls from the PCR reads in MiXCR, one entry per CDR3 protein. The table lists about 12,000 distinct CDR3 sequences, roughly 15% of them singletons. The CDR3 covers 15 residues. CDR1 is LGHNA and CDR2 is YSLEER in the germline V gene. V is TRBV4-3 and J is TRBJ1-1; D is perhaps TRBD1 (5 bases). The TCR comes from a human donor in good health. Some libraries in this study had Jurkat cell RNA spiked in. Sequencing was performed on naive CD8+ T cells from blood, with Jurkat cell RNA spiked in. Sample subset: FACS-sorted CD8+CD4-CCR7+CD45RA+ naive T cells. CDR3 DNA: TGCGCCAGCAGCCAGAGCACAGGTTGGGGGACTGAAACTTTCTTT. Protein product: CASSQSTGWGTETFF.